This entry features one T cell receptor beta chain sequence. These data are taken from a study of shared clonotypes between healthy human individuals. The CDR3 runs to 17 residues. Germline V CDR1 and CDR2: SEHNR, FQNEAQ (reference sequence). With 2 bases removed from V and 3 bases from J, the gap between germline ends came to 17 bases. As originally analysed: Without quality scores, immunoSEQ junctional reads could not be filtered like full-length reads. TCRdb's copy holds only in-frame clones and misses some; the assay was immunoSEQ multiplex PCR. V and J calls and clone size are as listed in that table; D and trimming were resolved from the DNA. The sample has about 470,000 clones; 79% are singletons.

Sequencing was carried out using PBMCs. V and J are TRBV7-9 and TRBJ2-1; TRBD2 might be the D (5 bases). This receptor was taken from a woman in her 40s in good health. Some clones in this sample may be carry-over from other donors' samples. Written as DNA, the CDR3 is TGTGCCAGCAGCTTAACCGCCAGCTGGACTGGCTACAATGAGCAGTTCTTC. Its protein is CASSLTASWTGYNEQFF.